This TCR beta chain was obtained from a study of metastatic and nonmetastatic thyroid tumors. About the research overall: Repertoires were compared across blood and tumor or nodule tissue from malignant and benign thyroid patients. General study findings and limits: A significant increase in TCR beta diversity was reportedly seen in malignant thyroid tumors relative to benign nodules, in blood and tumor.

With respect to this clone: What it recognizes is unknown.

Patients were all untreated before their thyroid surgery. Germline-derived CDR1 and CDR2 are SNHLY and FYNNEI. This CDR3 has 13 amino acids. The V end lost 6 bases, the J end lost 3 bases, and 11 bases lay between the germline ends. In the source study's methods: Between-group CDR3 differences, defined by clinicopathological status, yielded a distant-metastasis classifier for papillary thyroid cancer. TCRdb called clones again from the PCR reads with MiXCR. TCRdb's processing, not the authors' own work, is the source of the V and J calls. The top ten hold roughly a quarter of the sample, which has about 25,000 clones, more than 20% seen once.

The sequencing input was blood. The rearrangement joins TRBV2 to TRBJ1-2; TRBD1 is a possible D gene (5 bases). This TCR came from a male donor with papillary thyroid cancer or a benign thyroid nodule (not recorded which). Some clones in this sample may be carry-over from other donors' samples. The CDR3 reads CASRAAGHYGYTF. The CDR3 DNA reads as TGTGCCAGCAGAGCCGCGGGGCACTATGGCTACACCTTC.